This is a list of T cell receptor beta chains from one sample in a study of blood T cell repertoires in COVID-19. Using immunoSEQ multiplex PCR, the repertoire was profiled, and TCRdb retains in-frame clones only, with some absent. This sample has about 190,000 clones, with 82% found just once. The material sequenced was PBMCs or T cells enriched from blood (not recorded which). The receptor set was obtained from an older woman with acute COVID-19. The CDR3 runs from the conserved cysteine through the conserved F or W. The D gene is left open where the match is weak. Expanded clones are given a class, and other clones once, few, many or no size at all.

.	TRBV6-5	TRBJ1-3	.	TGTGCCAGCAGTTACTACGGGGGAAACACCATATATTTT	CASSYYGGNTIYF
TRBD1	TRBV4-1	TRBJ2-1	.	TGCGCCAGCAGCCGGCTGGGACAGGGAGTCCACAATGAGCAGTTCTTC	CASSRLGQGVHNEQFF
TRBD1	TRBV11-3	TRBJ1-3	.	TGTGCCAGCAGTCGACAGGGACTCGGAAACACCATATATTTT	CASSRQGLGNTIYF
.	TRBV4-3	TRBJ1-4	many	TGCGCCAGCAGCCAAGATACGTTCAGGGCAACTAATGAAAAACTGTTTTTT	CASSQDTFRATNEKLFF
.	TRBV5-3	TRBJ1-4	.	TGTGCCAGAAGCCCGCCTTGGAGGGGCCTCCCTAATGAAAAACTGTTTTTT	CARSPPWRGLPNEKLFF
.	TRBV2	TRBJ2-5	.	TGTGCCAGCTCCCCCGCAGGGCGCCTCCAAGAGACCCAGTACTTC	CASSPAGRLQETQYF
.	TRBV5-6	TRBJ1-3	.	TGTGCCAGCAGCTTTAAAGGCGGGCCGGGAAACACCATATATTTT	CASSFKGGPGNTIYF
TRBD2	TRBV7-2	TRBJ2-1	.	TGTGCCAGCAGCCGGGGAGGACTAGCGGTGAATGAGCAGTTCTTC	CASSRGGLAVNEQFF
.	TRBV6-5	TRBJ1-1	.	TGTGCCAGCAGTTATCCTTGGGCAGGACAGAACACTGAAGCTTTCTTT	CASSYPWAGQNTEAFF
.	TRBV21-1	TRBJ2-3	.	TGTGCCAGCAGCAAAGAGGGCGGGGGGTACACAGATACGCAGTATTTT	CASSKEGGGYTDTQYF
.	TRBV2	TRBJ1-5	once	TGTGCCAGCAGTAAGGAGGGAGGTAATATGGAGCCCCAGCATTTT	CASSKEGGNMEPQHF
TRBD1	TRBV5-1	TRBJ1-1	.	TGCGCCAGCAGCTGGGAGGGACAGGTGAACACTGAAGCTTTCTTT	CASSWEGQVNTEAFF
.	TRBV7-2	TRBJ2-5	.	TGTGCCAGCAGCTTGGGCGGGGGCTTCCAAGAGACCCAGTACTTC	CASSLGGGFQETQYF
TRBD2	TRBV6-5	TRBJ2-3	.	TGTGCCAGCAGTTACCTACTAGCGGCCACAGATACGCAGTATTTT	CASSYLLAATDTQYF
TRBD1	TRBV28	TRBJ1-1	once	TGTGCCAGCAGTTCTACACAGGGGATCACTGAAGCTTTCTTT	CASSSTQGITEAFF
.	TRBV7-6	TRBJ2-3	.	TGTGCCAGCAGCTTAGGTCTAGCTAGCACAGATACGCAGTATTTT	CASSLGLASTDTQYF
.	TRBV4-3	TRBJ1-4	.	TGCGCCAGCAGCCAAAATGCAGCAACTAATGAAAAACTGTTTTTT	CASSQNAATNEKLFF
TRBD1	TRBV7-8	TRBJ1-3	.	TGTGCCAGCAGCTCCTTAGCACAGGGGCGTTACTCTGGAAACACCATATATTTT	CASSSLAQGRYSGNTIYF
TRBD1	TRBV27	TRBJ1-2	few	TGTGCCAGCCAAACACAGGGGGGATATGGCTACACCTTC	CASQTQGGYGYTF
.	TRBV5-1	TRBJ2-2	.	TGCGCCAGCAGCGAGGCTGTTAGGGGAACCGGGGAGCTGTTTTTT	CASSEAVRGTGELFF
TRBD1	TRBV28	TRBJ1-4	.	TGTGCCAGCAGACCCTGGACAGGGGATAGCGAAAAACTGTTTTTT	CASRPWTGDSEKLFF
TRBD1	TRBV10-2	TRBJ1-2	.	TGCGCCAGCAGTGAGTCTAACAGGGGCGACTATGGCTACACCTTC	CASSESNRGDYGYTF
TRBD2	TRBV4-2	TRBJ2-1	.	TGTGCCAGCAGCCAAGATACTAGCGGGAGGTACAATGAGCAGTTCTTC	CASSQDTSGRYNEQFF
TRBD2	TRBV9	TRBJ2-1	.	TGTGCCAGCAGCGTAGCGGGGGTTACTAGCGGACTTTACAATGAGCAGTTCTTC	CASSVAGVTSGLYNEQFF
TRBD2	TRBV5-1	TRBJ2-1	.	TGCGCCAGCAGCCCCTGGACTAGCGGGAGGGCGGAAACTGAGCAGTTCTTC	CASSPWTSGRAETEQFF
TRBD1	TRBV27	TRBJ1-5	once	TGTGCCAGCGCTGTGGACAGGGCCGTCAATCAGCCCCAGCATTTT	CASAVDRAVNQPQHF
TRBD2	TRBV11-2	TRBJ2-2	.	TGTGCCAGCAGCCCAATAGCGGGAGGGGGGAACACCGGGGAGCTGTTTTTT	CASSPIAGGGNTGELFF
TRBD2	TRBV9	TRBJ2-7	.	TGTGCCAGCAGCCCCGGGACTAGCGGATTTTCCTACGAGCAGTACTTC	CASSPGTSGFSYEQYF
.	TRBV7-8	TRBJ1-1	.	TGTGCCAGCATCCTGAGCGGACTAGGACGGAGGAACACTGAAGCTTTCTTT	CASILSGLGRRNTEAFF
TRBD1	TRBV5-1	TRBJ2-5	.	TGCGCCAGCAGCTTCGGGACAGGGGAAGAGACCCAGTACTTC	CASSFGTGEETQYF
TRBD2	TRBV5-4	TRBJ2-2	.	TGTGCCAGCAGTCACGGGACTAGCGTTACCGGGGAGCTGTTTTTT	CASSHGTSVTGELFF
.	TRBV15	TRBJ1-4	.	TGTGCCACCAGCAGAGATTTTTCGAGGAGCTTTGCGGAAAAACTGTTTTTT	CATSRDFSRSFAEKLFF
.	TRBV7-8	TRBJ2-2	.	TGTGCCAGCAGCCCGCGGGCCGGGGAGCTGTTTTTT	CASSPRAGELFF
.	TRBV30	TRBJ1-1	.	TGTGCCTGGACTGCCCAGACAGAGATGAACACTGAAGCTTTCTTT	CAWTAQTEMNTEAFF
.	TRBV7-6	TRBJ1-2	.	TGTGCCAGCAGCTTATCCGACAGTACTAACTATGGCTACACCTTC	CASSLSDSTNYGYTF
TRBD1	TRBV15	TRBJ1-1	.	TGTGCCACCAGCAGAGTACGACAGGGCGCTGGGAGCACTGAAGCTTTCTTT	CATSRVRQGAGSTEAFF
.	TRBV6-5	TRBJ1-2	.	TGTGCCAGCAGTTACATCCCAGGCCCGAACTATGGCTACACCTTC	CASSYIPGPNYGYTF
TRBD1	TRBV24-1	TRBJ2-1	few	TGTGCCACCAGCCGACAGGGGGCCAATGAGCAGTTCTTC	CATSRQGANEQFF
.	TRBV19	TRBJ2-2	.	TGTGCCAGTAGTATCCTTCTCCTTCCTGACACCGGGGAGCTGTTTTTT	CASSILLLPDTGELFF
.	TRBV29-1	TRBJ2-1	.	TGCAGCGTTGAGGGTGTGTTGCGGGATGAGCAGTTCTTC	CSVEGVLRDEQFF
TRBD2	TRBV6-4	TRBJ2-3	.	TGTGCCAGCAGTGGGGGACACCCGAGCGGGGGAGATACGCAGTATTTT	CASSGGHPSGGDTQYF
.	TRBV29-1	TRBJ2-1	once	TGCAGCGTCAGACAGGGTTTAACTCCGGAGGGCTACAATGAGCAGTTCTTC	CSVRQGLTPEGYNEQFF
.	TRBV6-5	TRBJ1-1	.	TGTGCCAGCAGTAAACTACAGGTGGCCACGACTGAAGCTTTCTTT	CASSKLQVATTEAFF
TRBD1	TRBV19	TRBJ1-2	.	TGTGCCAGTAGTATGACGCAGGGGGCGAGCTATGGCTACACCTTC	CASSMTQGASYGYTF